These 20 T cell receptor beta chains came from one sample sequenced in a study of cytomegalovirus exposure and HLA in healthy donors. Assay used: immunoSEQ multiplex PCR; TCRdb lists only in-frame clones, some missing. The data hold 100,000 to 150,000 clones, with approximately 88% observed a single time. The sequenced material came from PBMCs. These receptors were collected from a man aged 18 to 29 in good health and CMV-seronegative.

The chain links TRBV6-6 to TRBJ1-1; no clear D gene. Germline loops: CDR1 MNHNY, CDR2 SVGAGI (reference sequence). V lost 5 bases and J 6 bases, leaving 7 bases between the germline ends. The CDR3 extends over 11 amino acids. CDR3 coding DNA: TGTGCCAGCAGTCGGGGTGCTGAAGCTTTCTTT. The encoded protein is CASSRGAEAFF.

The CDR3 nucleotides are TGTGCCAGCGGAAGGACAGGGGGATCCTACGAGCAGTACTTC. Protein product: CASGRTGGSYEQYF. The gene calls are TRBV9 and TRBJ2-7, with 10 bases aligning to TRBD1. Germline values: CDR1 SGDLS, CDR2 YYNGEE. CDR3 length equals 14 residues. The ends lost 7 bases at V and 1 base at J; junction bases unmatched: 5.

The chain recombines TRBV27 with TRBJ2-7; 9 nucleotides match TRBD1. Unmatched junction bases numbered 4, after V lost 7 bases and J lost 6 bases. From germline, CDR1 is MNHEY and CDR2 SMNVEV (reference sequence). The CDR3 covers 12 residues. The CDR3 here is CASKGQGGEQYF. The CDR3 nucleotides are TGTGCCAGCAAGGGACAGGGTGGCGAGCAGTACTTC.

This clone was detected only a few times. The chain is built from TRBV7-9 and TRBJ2-2; 11 nucleotides agree with TRBD2. In germline, CDR1 is SEHNR, CDR2 FQNEAQ (reference sequence). The V gene end was trimmed by 4 bases and the J gene end by 4 bases; junction bases not matched to a gene: 5. The CDR3 sequence is 16 residues long. Written as DNA, the CDR3 is TGTGCCAGCAGCTCACGACTAGCGGGGTCCACCGGGGAGCTGTTTTTT. It translates to CASSSRLAGSTGELFF.

This clone was seen just once. The rearrangement joins TRBV28 to TRBJ1-2; possible D gene TRBD1, 5 bases. Trimming removed 4 bases at V and 0 bases at J, with 9 bases between. Germline CDR1 reads MDHEN; CDR2 reads SYDVKM. CDR3 length: 14 amino acids. The chain's CDR3 is CASSSGPTNYGYTF. The CDR3 coding sequence is TGTGCCAGCAGTTCAGGGCCTACTAACTATGGCTACACCTTC.

V is TRBV11-3 and J is TRBJ2-5, with 11 bases aligning to TRBD2. Per germline, CDR1 SGHNT and CDR2 YENEEA. This CDR3 has 18 amino acids. The junction had 11 bases not matched to a gene; V was cut back by 2 bases and J by 3 bases. CDR3 residues: CASSLFSIAGGPEETQYF. For the CDR3, the DNA is TGTGCCAGCAGCTTATTCTCCATAGCGGGAGGGCCGGAAGAGACCCAGTACTTC.

The chain couples TRBV7-8 to TRBJ2-1, with D possibly matching TRBD2 (5 bases). The V gene lost 5 bases and the J gene lost 15 bases, with 17 bases spanning the gap. This CDR3 has 12 residues. CDR1 is SGHVS and CDR2 is FQNEAQ in the germline V gene. The CDR3 reads CASSISVDVAFF. In nucleotides, the CDR3 is TGTGCCAGCAGCATTAGCGTCGACGTGGCGTTCTTC.

This clone turned up a few times. The chain links TRBV5-1 to TRBJ1-4; possibly TRBD1 for D (5 bases). Germline V gene lookup returns CDR1 SGHRS and CDR2 YFSETQ. CDR3 length equals 16 residues. V gave up 0 bases and J gave up 2 bases, with 11 bases separating them. CDR3 nucleotides: TGCGCCAGCAGCTTGGCCTCGGGGGTGACTAATGAAAAACTGTTTTTT. Translation gives CASSLASGVTNEKLFF.

The V gene is TRBV18, the J gene TRBJ1-6, with D unclear. CDR3 length: 12 residues. V shed 3 bases and J shed 7 bases, with 4 bases lying between them. The V gene's germline CDR1 is KGHSH and CDR2 LQKENI. The CDR3 DNA is TGTGCCAGCTCACCCCCGAATTCACCCCTCCACTTT. Translating it yields CASSPPNSPLHF.

This rearrangement joins TRBV4-3 to TRBJ1-3; the match to TRBD1 covers 8 bases. With V trimmed by 0 bases and J by 4 bases, 5 bases remained unmatched. Looked up from germline, CDR1 is LGHNA and CDR2 is YSLEER. The CDR3 spans 16 residues. The CDR3 region is CASSQDRDRSGNTIYF. The CDR3 nucleotides read TGCGCCAGCAGCCAAGATAGGGACAGGAGCGGAAACACCATATATTTT.

The rearrangement uses TRBV28 and TRBJ1-4, with D hard to call. The V end was cut by 8 bases, the J end by 0 bases, with 10 bases between. Germline lookup yields CDR1 MDHEN and CDR2 SYDVKM. This CDR3 spans 14 amino acids. CDR3 coding DNA: TGTGCCAGCGTTAGACGGGCAACTAATGAAAAACTGTTTTTT. It translates to CASVRRATNEKLFF.

There are a few counts of this clone. The CDR3 DNA sequence: TGTGCCAGCAGTTACGGGGGGCAGCCCCAGCATTTT. Protein product: CASSYGGQPQHF. The rearrangement links TRBV28 to TRBJ1-5, with a possible D match to TRBD1 (5 bases). The V gene lost 4 bases and the J gene lost 7 bases, with 8 bases spanning the gap. Germline CDR1 and CDR2: MDHEN and SYDVKM. This CDR3 region has 12 residues.

The rearrangement links TRBV5-8 to TRBJ2-7; D possibly corresponds to TRBD2 (6 bases). The CDR3 loop spans 15 amino acids. The V end lost 1 base, the J end lost 6 bases, and 17 bases lay between the germline ends. The germline gives CDR1 SGHTS, CDR2 YDEGEE. CDR3 region: CASSLRRGFSGEQYF. For the CDR3, the DNA is TGTGCCAGCAGCTTGAGACGGGGGTTTTCGGGCGAGCAGTACTTC.

This chain connects TRBV10-3 to TRBJ2-1; 9 bases match TRBD2. This CDR3 region has 14 residues. With 8 bases clipped from V and 4 bases from J, the junction kept 6 bases outside the gene matches. Germline V gene data show CDR1 as ENHRY and CDR2 as SYGVKD. Written as DNA, the CDR3 is TGTGCCATCGGGCGGGAGGGTTGGTACAATGAGCAGTTCTTC. This translates into CAIGREGWYNEQFF.

The chain employs TRBV27 and TRBJ1-4, with 9 positions matching TRBD1. Germline V gene sequence: CDR1 MNHEY, CDR2 SMNVEV (reference sequence). The CDR3 has 15 residues. The V segment lost 7 bases and the J segment 4 bases; nucleotides outside the gene matches: 7. CDR3 region: CASTKGTGFNEKLFF. In DNA form, the CDR3 reads TGTGCCAGCACCAAAGGGACAGGGTTTAATGAAAAACTGTTTTTT.

The V and J genes are TRBV5-4 and TRBJ1-1; 7 positions agree with TRBD1. The germline CDR1 and CDR2 sequences are SGHNT and YYREEE (reference sequence). The length of the CDR3 is 14 residues. With V trimmed by 0 bases and J by 1 base, 0 bases remained unmatched. The CDR3 nucleotides are TGTGCCAGCAGCTTGGAGGGGGCGAACACTGAAGCTTTCTTT. This codes for CASSLEGANTEAFF.

This chain joins TRBV28 and TRBJ1-1; 7 bases map to TRBD1. The CDR3 runs to 13 residues. In germline, CDR1 is MDHEN, CDR2 SYDVKM. Unmatched junction bases numbered 8, after V lost 6 bases and J lost 7 bases. The CDR3 is CASSLQQGYEAFF. The CDR3 coding sequence is TGTGCCAGCAGCTTACAACAGGGGTATGAAGCTTTCTTT.

On this clone itself: Additional DNA sequences in this sample encode the identical CDR3. J is TRBJ1-1 and V is TRBV28, with no clear D. This CDR3 has 13 amino acids. The ends were cut back, 3 bases at V and 0 bases at J, with 5 bases in the middle. The germline gives CDR1 MDHEN, CDR2 SYDVKM. The CDR3 reads CASSFRLNTEAFF. The CDR3 coding sequence is TGTGCCAGCAGTTTTAGATTGAACACTGAAGCTTTCTTT.

V is TRBV28 and J is TRBJ1-2; 7 bases fit TRBD1. V trimming: 6 bases; J trimming: 2 bases; junction bases outside the gene matches: 9. This CDR3 contains 15 residues. Germline V gene lookup returns CDR1 MDHEN and CDR2 SYDVKM. CDR3 bases: TGTGCCAGCAGCCGCCGGGACAGTATAAACTATGGCTACACCTTC. It yields the protein CASSRRDSINYGYTF.

CDR3 loop: CASSYSGGGTTDTQYF. CDR3 DNA: TGTGCCAGCAGTTACTCGGGCGGGGGGACCACAGATACGCAGTATTTT. V gene TRBV6-5 combines with J gene TRBJ2-3; the match to TRBD2 covers 8 bases. Per the germline V gene, CDR1 is MNHEY and CDR2 is SVGAGI. V shed 0 bases, J shed 2 bases, and the junction held 4 bases outside the gene matches. The CDR3 is 16 residues long.